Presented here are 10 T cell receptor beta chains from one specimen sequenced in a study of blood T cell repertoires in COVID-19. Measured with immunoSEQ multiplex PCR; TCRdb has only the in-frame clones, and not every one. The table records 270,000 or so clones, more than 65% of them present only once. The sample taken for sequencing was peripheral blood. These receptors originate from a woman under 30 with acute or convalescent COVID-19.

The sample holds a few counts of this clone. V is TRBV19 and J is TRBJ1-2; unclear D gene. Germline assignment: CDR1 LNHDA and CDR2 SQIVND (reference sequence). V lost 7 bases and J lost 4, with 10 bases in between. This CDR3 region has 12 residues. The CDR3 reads CASNRDFYGYTF. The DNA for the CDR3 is TGTGCCAGTAATCGGGATTTCTATGGCTACACCTTC.

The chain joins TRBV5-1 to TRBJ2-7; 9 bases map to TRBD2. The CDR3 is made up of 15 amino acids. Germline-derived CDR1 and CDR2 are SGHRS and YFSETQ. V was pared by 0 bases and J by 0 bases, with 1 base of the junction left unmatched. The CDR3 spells CASSLASGVSYEQYF. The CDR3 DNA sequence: TGCGCCAGCAGCTTGGCTAGCGGGGTCTCCTACGAGCAGTACTTC.

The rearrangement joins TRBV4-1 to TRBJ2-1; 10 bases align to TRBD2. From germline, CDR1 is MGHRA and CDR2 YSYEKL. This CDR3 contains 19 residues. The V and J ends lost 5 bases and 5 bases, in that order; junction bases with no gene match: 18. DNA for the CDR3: TGCGCCAGCAGCGGCCCTGGAGAGAAAGGGAGCGGGAGGGACAATGAGCAGTTCTTC. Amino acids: CASSGPGEKGSGRDNEQFF.

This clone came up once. CDR3 coding DNA: TGTGCCAGTAGTCTCACAGGGGGCCCCTACGAGCAGTACTTC. Its translation is CASSLTGGPYEQYF. This sequence joins TRBV19 and TRBJ2-7; 9 bases map to TRBD1. V lost 5 bases and J lost 2; bases outside the gene matches: 4. Germline CDR1 is LNHDA and CDR2 is SQIVND (reference sequence). The CDR3 spans 14 residues.

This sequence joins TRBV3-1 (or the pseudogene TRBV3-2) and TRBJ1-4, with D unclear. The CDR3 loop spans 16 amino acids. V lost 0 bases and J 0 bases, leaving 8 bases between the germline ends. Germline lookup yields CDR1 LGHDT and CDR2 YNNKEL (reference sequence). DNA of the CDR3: TGTGCCAGCAGCCAAGATTACGGTTCAACTAATGAAAAACTGTTTTTT. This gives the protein CASSQDYGSTNEKLFF.

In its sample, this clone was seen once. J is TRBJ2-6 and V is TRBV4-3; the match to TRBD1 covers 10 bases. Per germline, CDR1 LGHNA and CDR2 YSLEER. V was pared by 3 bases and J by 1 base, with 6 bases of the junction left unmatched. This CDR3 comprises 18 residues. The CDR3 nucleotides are TGCGCCAGCAGCCATAGGTGGGACAGGGGTTCTGGGGCCAACGTCCTGACTTTC. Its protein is CASSHRWDRGSGANVLTF.

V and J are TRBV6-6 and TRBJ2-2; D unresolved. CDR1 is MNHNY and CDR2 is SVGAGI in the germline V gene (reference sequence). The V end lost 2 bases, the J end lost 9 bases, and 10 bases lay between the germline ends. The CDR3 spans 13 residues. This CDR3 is CASSYPTLRELFF. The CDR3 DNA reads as TGTGCCAGCAGTTACCCCACTCTCCGGGAGCTGTTTTTT.

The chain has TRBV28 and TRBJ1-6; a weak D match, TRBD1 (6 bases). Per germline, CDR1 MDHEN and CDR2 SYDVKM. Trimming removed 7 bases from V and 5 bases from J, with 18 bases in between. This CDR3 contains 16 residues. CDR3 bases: TGTGCCAGCAACCAGGACAGACTTTCGGATAATTCACCCCTCCACTTT. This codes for CASNQDRLSDNSPLHF.

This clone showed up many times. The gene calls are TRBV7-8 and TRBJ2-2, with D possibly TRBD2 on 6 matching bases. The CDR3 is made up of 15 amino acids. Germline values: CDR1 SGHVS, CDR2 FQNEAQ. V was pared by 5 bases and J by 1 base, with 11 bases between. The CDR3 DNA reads TGTGCCAGCAGCGCCATGGGGGGGAACACCGGGGAGCTGTTTTTT. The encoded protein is CASSAMGGNTGELFF.

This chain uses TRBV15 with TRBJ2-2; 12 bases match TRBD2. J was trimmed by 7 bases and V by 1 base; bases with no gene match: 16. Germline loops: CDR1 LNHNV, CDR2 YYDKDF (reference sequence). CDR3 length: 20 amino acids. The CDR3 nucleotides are TGTGCCACCAGCAGAGTCCCTAGAGCGCTAGCGGGAGGGCCAAGCGGGGAGCTGTTTTTT. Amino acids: CATSRVPRALAGGPSGELFF.